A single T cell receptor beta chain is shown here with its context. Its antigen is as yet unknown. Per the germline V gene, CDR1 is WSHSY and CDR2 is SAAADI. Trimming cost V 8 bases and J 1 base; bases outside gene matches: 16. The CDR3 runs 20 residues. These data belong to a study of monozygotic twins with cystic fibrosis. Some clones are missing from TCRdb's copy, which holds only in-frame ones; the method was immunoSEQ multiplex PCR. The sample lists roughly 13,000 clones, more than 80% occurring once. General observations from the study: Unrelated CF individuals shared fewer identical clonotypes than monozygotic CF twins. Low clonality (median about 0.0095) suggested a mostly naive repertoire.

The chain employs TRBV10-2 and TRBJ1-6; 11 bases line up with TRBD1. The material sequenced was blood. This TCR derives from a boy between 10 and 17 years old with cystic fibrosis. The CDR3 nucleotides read TGCGCCAGCCCCACATCGTCCCCGGGACAGGGGGTGTCCTATAATTCACCCCTCCACTTT. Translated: CASPTSSPGQGVSYNSPLHF.